These 8 T cell receptor beta chains share one sample of origin, sequenced in a study of blood T cell repertoires in COVID-19. Sequencing was performed with immunoSEQ multiplex PCR; in TCRdb, only in-frame clones are kept and a portion is missing. Of 390,000 or so clones in the sample, around 90% were seen once. Sequencing was carried out using peripheral blood. The receptors stem from a man younger than 35 with active or convalescent COVID-19.

This clone was recorded once. V is TRBV28 and J is TRBJ2-7; 7 bases agree with TRBD1. In germline, CDR1 is MDHEN, CDR2 SYDVKM. J gave up 3 bases and V 5 bases, and 16 bases lay outside the gene matches. There are 17 residues in the CDR3. The CDR3 loop is CASSLYSHRGQYYEQYF. The CDR3 DNA reads TGTGCCAGCAGTCTATACTCACACAGGGGTCAATACTACGAGCAGTACTTC.

This clone was seen only once. V usage is TRBV4-3 and J usage is TRBJ2-7; weak D call: TRBD1 (6 bases). This CDR3 is 16 amino acids long. V was shortened by 0 bases and J by 0 bases, with 12 bases between the two germline ends. Germline assignment: CDR1 LGHNA and CDR2 YSLEER. This CDR3 reads CASSQDLWDNSYEQYF. The CDR3 DNA is TGCGCCAGCAGCCAAGATCTTTGGGACAACTCCTACGAGCAGTACTTC.

The chain carries TRBV29-1 and TRBJ1-1; TRBD1 matches 8 bases. The CDR3 runs to 14 residues. Germline assignment: CDR1 SQVTM and CDR2 ANQGSEA. The ends lost 4 bases at V and 4 bases at J; junction bases unmatched: 8. The CDR3 bases are TGCAGCGTTGCCCCCTGGACAGGGATCACTGAAGCTTTCTTT. As protein: CSVAPWTGITEAFF.

The chain links TRBV10-3 to TRBJ1-1; 7 bases fit TRBD1. The CDR3 consists of 15 residues. CDR1 ENHRY and CDR2 SYGVKD come from the germline V gene. Trimming removed 4 bases from V and 5 bases from J; junction bases left unmatched: 10. The CDR3 reads CAISAISGGYTEAFF. The CDR3 region has the DNA TGTGCCATCAGTGCTATCTCAGGGGGATATACTGAAGCTTTCTTT.

This sequence joins TRBV4-1 and TRBJ1-2; D unclear. With 1 base removed from V and 7 bases from J, the gap between germline ends came to 16 bases. CDR3 length equals 15 residues. The germline V gene has CDR1 MGHRA and CDR2 YSYEKL. The CDR3 DNA follows: TGCGCCAGCAGCCAAGGCAGGCCCCCGGCTCTTGGCTACACCTTC. Amino acids: CASSQGRPPALGYTF.

This clone was observed once. The chain is built from TRBV6-2 or TRBV6-3 and TRBJ2-2; D is perhaps TRBD1 (5 bases). The CDR3 is made up of 15 amino acids. CDR1 is MNHEY and CDR2 is SVGEGT in the germline V gene. Between the trimmed V and J ends, which lost 4 bases and 7 bases, there was a span of 16 bases. Here the CDR3 DNA reads TGTGCCAGCAGTTCGCCCGGTTTAGGGGTCGGGGAGCTGTTTTTT. Encoded protein: CASSSPGLGVGELFF.

The chain recombines TRBV3-1 (or the pseudogene TRBV3-2) with TRBJ1-4; no firm D call. CDR3 length: 13 residues. V was shortened by 2 bases and J by 8 bases, with 9 bases between the two germline ends. Germline values: CDR1 LGHDT, CDR2 YNNKEL (reference sequence). CDR3 sequence: CASSQRGREKLFF. The DNA of the CDR3 is TGTGCCAGCAGCCAAAGAGGAAGGGAAAAACTGTTTTTT.

Here the CDR3 DNA reads TGCGCCAGCAGCGCGGGAGCGGGGTTTAGCACAGATACGCAGTATTTT. Encoded protein: CASSAGAGFSTDTQYF. The chain uses TRBV5-1 and TRBJ2-3, with TRBD2 matching 7 bases. V gave up 4 bases and J gave up 0 bases; unmatched junction bases: 8. This CDR3 is 16 amino acids long. Per the germline V gene, CDR1 is SGHRS and CDR2 is YFSETQ.